The TCR beta chain described here comes from a study of T cell responses to AZD1222 COVID-19 vaccine (dated by TCRdb to the early 2020s). About the study as a whole: A total of over 230 trial participants underwent TCR sequencing, of whom nearly 210 had received two doses of AZD1222 and about 25 had received two doses of the MenACWY control vaccine. Trial participants were enrolled by age into 18-55, 56-69 and 70-plus year subgroups, with approximately 160, 26 and 62 TCR-sequenced participants respectively. The investigation overall reported the following: Because no samples from the day 14 peak response were available, repertoires could be characterized only after the peak T cell response. After two AZD1222 doses, spike-specific TCR breadth and depth were significantly higher than at day 0 and than in MenACWY recipients. Most participants were white British and females outnumbered males, and the authors suggested that clonal diversity may have been underestimated. Vaccine-associated CD4 TCRs spanned the whole spike protein, with dominant responses in regions 160-218 and 743-854. The 56-69-year group was small, and its depth increase did not reach significance, likely because of low power. Nearly half of unique spike-specific TCRs reportedly recognized epitopes outside regions mutated in the B.1.351 and B.1.1.7 variants. Conclusions about previously exposed vaccinees are limited, since just a handful of AZD1222 recipients were seropositive for SARS-CoV-2 at baseline.

Read against the paper, the sample's time point label means: about 28 days (+/-7) after the second vaccine dose. Because spike-specific TCR depth and breadth did not differ between the two schedules, AZD1222 recipients who got a second dose at roughly 4 weeks were pooled with those who got a second dose at roughly 12 weeks. Vaccinee samples were obtained from the UK trials COV001 and COV002, which included a single-blind randomized controlled phase 2/3 trial of AZD1222 (ChAdOx1 nCoV-19) in healthy adults. For TCRbeta chain sequencing, PBMC samples were collected from trial participants at day 0 and at day 28 after the second dose. The CDR3 regions of human TCRbeta chains were analyzed by immunosequencing. The paper's processing steps were these. TCRs in the repertoires were matched against a reference library of SARS-CoV-2-specific TCRs that had been generated with the MIRA antigen-specificity platform. Breadth meant the fraction of unique TCRs that were SARS-CoV-2-associated, whereas depth meant the fraction of total T cells that were SARS-CoV-2-associated. Each spike-specific TCR was assigned to its reactive spike region and to a CD4 or CD8 class using the MIRA data. Log10-transformed breadth and depth values were compared by one-way ANOVA with Sidak's multiple comparisons tests. TCRdb provides this immuneACCESS table in a form limited to in-frame rearrangements. Some clones are lacking; in checked studies, under half of them reflect an unresolved V gene, and why the rest are absent is not known. The DNA was the basis for D and trimming; V, J and clone size are from that table. The sample records 180,000 or so clones, more than 75% of which are singletons. Jointly, the top ten make up roughly a quarter of the sample.

Measured from the cysteine to the phenylalanine, the CDR3 is 16 residues long. Of the read, only the CDR3 DNA is kept; its 48 bases are in frame from base 1. Trimming costs V 7 bases and J 5 bases, and their ends lie 24 bases apart. Concerning this clone: The antigen this receptor binds is unknown. Qualities for individual bases were not recorded, and no much larger clone is one base off.

This clonotype was sampled from an adult who received the AZD1222 COVID-19 vaccine. Sequences were derived from peripheral blood, sampled 28 days after the second AZD1222 dose. The chain couples TRBV23-1 to TRBJ2-7; there is no confident call for the D gene. TRBV23-1 qualifies as an ORF whose function is uncertain. The CDR3 protein sequence reads: CASTPVRPRSLDEQYF. The bases read TGCGCCAGCACCCCCGTCAGGCCACGCTCGCTGGACGAGCAGTACTTC.